The present T cell receptor beta chain was sequenced within a study of Ad26.COV2.S vaccination and SARS-CoV-2 variants. Produced via immunoSEQ multiplex PCR; TCRdb's table is partial and in-frame only. Counted here are fewer than 900,000 clones, more than 80% occurring once; the ten biggest clones make up approximately 1.5%. CDR1 is SGHRS, CDR2 YFSETQ, per germline. V was clipped by 4 bases and J by 8 bases; unmatched bases: 5. The length of the CDR3 is 13 residues. The treatment: roughly 20 received Ad26.COV2.S at low or high dose, single or two shots; roughly five received placebo; per-sample allocation not given. Sampling happened 63 days after the first vaccine or placebo injection. An Ad26 vector that expressed Wuhan-strain SARS-CoV-2 spike constituted the vaccine.

The chain joins TRBV5-1 to TRBJ1-4; 7 bases are a match to TRBD1. The sequences come from peripheral blood, collected in a trial of Ad26.COV2.S vaccine versus placebo. This TCR was sampled from a person between 18 and 59 years old who received the Ad26.COV2.S COVID-19 vaccine or a placebo. The chain's CDR3 is CASSLQGREKLFF. CDR3 nucleotide sequence: TGCGCCAGCAGCCTACAGGGGCGCGAAAAACTGTTTTTT. Drawing the rest from reference TRBV5-1 and TRBJ1-4, the complete variable domain is KAGVTQTPRYLIKTRGQQVTLSCSPISGHRSVSWYQQTPGQGLQFLFEYFSETQRNKGNFPGRFSGRQFSNSRSEMNVSTLELGDSALYLCASSLQGREKLFFGSGTQLSVL.